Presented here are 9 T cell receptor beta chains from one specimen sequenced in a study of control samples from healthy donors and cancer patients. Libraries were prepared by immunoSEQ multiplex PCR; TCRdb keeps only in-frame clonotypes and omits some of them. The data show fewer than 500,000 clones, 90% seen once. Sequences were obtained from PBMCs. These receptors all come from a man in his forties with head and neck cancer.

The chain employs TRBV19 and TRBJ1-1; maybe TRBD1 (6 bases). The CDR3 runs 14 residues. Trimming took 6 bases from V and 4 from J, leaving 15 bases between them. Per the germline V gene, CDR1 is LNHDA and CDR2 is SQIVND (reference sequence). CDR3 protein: CASRQGAEGTEAFF. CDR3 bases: TGTGCCAGTAGACAGGGCGCGGAGGGCACTGAAGCTTTCTTT.

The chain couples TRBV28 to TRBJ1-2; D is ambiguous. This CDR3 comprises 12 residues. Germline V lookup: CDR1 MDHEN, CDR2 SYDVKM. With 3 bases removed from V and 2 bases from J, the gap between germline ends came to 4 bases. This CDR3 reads CASSLQNYGYTF. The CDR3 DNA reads TGTGCCAGCAGTTTGCAGAACTATGGCTACACCTTC.

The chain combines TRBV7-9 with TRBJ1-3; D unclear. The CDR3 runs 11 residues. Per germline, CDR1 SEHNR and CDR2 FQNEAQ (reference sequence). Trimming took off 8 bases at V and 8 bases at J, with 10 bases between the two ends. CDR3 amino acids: CASPLVDTIYF. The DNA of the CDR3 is TGTGCCAGCCCACTGGTGGACACCATATATTTT.

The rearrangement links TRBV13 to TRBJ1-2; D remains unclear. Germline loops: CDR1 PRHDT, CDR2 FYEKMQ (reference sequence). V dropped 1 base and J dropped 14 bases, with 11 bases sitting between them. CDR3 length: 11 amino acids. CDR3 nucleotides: TGTGCCAGCAGCTTAGACGGGCCGGGGACCTTC. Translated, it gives CASSLDGPGTF.

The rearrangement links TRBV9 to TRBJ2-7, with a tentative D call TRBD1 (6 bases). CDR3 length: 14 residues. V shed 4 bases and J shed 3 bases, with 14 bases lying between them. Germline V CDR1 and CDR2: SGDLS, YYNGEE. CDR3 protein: CASSPRDTYYEQYF. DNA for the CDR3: TGTGCCAGCAGCCCCCGGGACACTTACTACGAGCAGTACTTC.

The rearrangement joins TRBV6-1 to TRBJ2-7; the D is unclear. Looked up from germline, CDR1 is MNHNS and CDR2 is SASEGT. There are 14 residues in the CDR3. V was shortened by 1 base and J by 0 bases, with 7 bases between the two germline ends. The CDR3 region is CASSEVVSSYEQYF. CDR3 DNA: TGTGCCAGCAGTGAAGTGGTCAGCTCCTACGAGCAGTACTTC.

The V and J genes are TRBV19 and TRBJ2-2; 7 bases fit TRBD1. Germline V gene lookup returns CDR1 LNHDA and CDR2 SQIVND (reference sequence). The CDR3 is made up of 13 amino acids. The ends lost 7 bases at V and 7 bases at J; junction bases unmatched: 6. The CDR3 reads CASTPPGGGELFF. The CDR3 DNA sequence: TGTGCCAGTACCCCCCCAGGGGGCGGGGAGCTGTTTTTT.

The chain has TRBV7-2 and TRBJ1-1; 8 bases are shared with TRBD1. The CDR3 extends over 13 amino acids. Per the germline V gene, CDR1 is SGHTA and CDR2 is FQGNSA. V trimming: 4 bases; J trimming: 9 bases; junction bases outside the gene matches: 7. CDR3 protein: CASSSRQGTKAFF. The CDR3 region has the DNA TGTGCCAGCAGCTCCCGACAGGGGACTAAAGCTTTCTTT.

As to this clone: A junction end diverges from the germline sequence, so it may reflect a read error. The CDR3 sequence: CASSQGSDQPQHF. DNA for the CDR3: TGTGCCAGCAGCCAAGGTAGCGATCAGCCCCAGCATTTT. The V and J genes are TRBV4-2 and TRBJ1-5, with D uncertain. Germline V gene sequence: CDR1 LGHNA, CDR2 YNFKEQ. The CDR3 has 13 amino acids.